This TCR beta chain is from a study of regulatory T cells in long-lasting Graves disease. This clonotype came up a few times. Indicated time point: newly diagnosed GD, antithyroid drugs for less than 3 months. PBMC-derived RNA was used for the TCR library. iRepertoire HTBI primers and Arm-PCR of CDR3 regions built TCR beta libraries. In the authors' methods: Spanning all samples, the identified segments comprised approximately 57 TRBV and around 13 TRBJ. TCRdb reanalysed the multiplex PCR reads using MiXCR and keeps one entry per CDR3 protein. The V and J calls follow TCRdb's processing rather than the paper's. The sample yields more than 350,000 distinct CDR3 sequences, more than 12% seen once. The data also belong to a second study, concerning T cells in Graves' hyperthyroidism and ophthalmopathy.

The sequence was obtained from a woman aged 25 to 39 with Graves disease. The sample was peripheral blood mononuclear cells (PBMCs), taken at new diagnosis, from a patient treated with antithyroid drugs.

The chain's CDR3 is CASSAGGGVLSNEQFF. The CDR3 DNA is TGCGCCAGCAGCGCCGGAGGGGGGGTTCTAAGTAATGAGCAGTTCTTC. The rearrangement uses TRBV5-1 and TRBJ2-1; TRBD2 is a possible D gene (7 bases). V was clipped by 4 bases and J by 7 bases, with 21 bases between them. This CDR3 region has 16 residues. In germline, CDR1 is SGHRS, CDR2 YFSETQ.